This T cell receptor beta chain was captured by sequencing in a study of T cells in narcolepsy. The wider study: Healthy controls were enrolled alongside patients with narcolepsy type 1 or type 2.

Unmatched junction bases numbered 10, after V lost 5 bases and J lost 3 bases. The germline CDR1 and CDR2 sequences are LGHNA and YNFKEQ. The CDR3 has 16 amino acids. Clones were sequenced by immunoSEQ multiplex PCR, and TCRdb holds only the in-frame ones, with some missing. Here the sample spans fewer than 35,000 clones, roughly 77% being singletons. Specimen: CD45RA- memory CD4+ T cells from PBMCs. The receptor was derived from a human donor with narcolepsy. This chain joins TRBV4-2 and TRBJ1-1; 9 bases are shared with TRBD1. The CDR3 coding sequence is TGTGCCAGCAGCTTAGACAGGGGGAGTCAGCACACTGAAGCTTTCTTT. Protein sequence: CASSLDRGSQHTEAFF.